Following are 18 T cell receptor beta chains from one sample sequenced in a study of blood T cells in healthy people across ages. The second PCR ran about 6 to 12 cycles with a sample-barcoded 5' primer and J-beta primers. One entry per CDR3 protein, called by TCRdb with MiXCR from the 5' RACE reads. The sample has about 680,000 distinct CDR3 sequences; 45% to 50% are singletons. Sequencing used blood. The receptors shown here come from a woman in her sixties in good health.

J is TRBJ2-7 and V is TRBV20-1, with TRBD2 matching over 10 bases. Germline V gene data show CDR1 as DFQATT and CDR2 as SNEGSKA (reference sequence). Trimming removed 5 bases from V and 2 bases from J; junction bases left unmatched: 9. The CDR3 spans 15 residues. CDR3: CSAPILLAGTYEQYF. Written as DNA, the CDR3 is TGCAGTGCTCCTATCTTACTAGCGGGAACCTACGAGCAGTACTTC.

The chain recombines TRBV18 with TRBJ2-1; 13 positions agree with TRBD2. Germline CDR1 and CDR2: KGHSH and LQKENI. The CDR3 is 16 amino acids. V shed 2 bases, J shed 7 bases, and the junction held 5 bases outside the gene matches. This CDR3 is CASSPLLAGGRNEQFF. For the CDR3, the DNA is TGTGCCAGCTCACCATTACTAGCGGGAGGGCGGAATGAGCAGTTCTTC.

The J gene is TRBJ2-1, the V gene TRBV9, with 7 bases lining up with TRBD2. Trimming at V came to 3 bases and at J to 0 bases, leaving 6 bases not matched to a gene. The CDR3 consists of 16 residues. CDR1 and CDR2 (germline): SGDLS, YYNGEE. The CDR3 protein is CASSALAATSYNEQFF. The CDR3 nucleotides are TGTGCCAGCAGCGCTCTAGCGGCCACCTCCTACAATGAGCAGTTCTTC.

V and J are TRBV10-1 and TRBJ2-7, with 9 bases matching TRBD1. The CDR3 runs 14 residues. Trimming at V came to 3 bases and at J to 3 bases, leaving 3 bases not matched to a gene. Germline V gene sequence: CDR1 WNHNN, CDR2 SYGVQD (reference sequence). The CDR3 loop is CASSDRTGDYEQYF. CDR3 in DNA: TGCGCCAGCAGTGATAGGACAGGGGACTACGAGCAGTACTTC.

The chain uses TRBV14 and TRBJ2-7; the match to TRBD2 covers 12 bases. Germline CDR1 is SGHDN and CDR2 is FVKESK. After removal of 3 bases from V and 7 bases from J, the junction contained 7 bases not matched to a gene. CDR3 size: 15 residues. For the CDR3, the DNA is TGTGCCAGCAGCCAGACTAGCGGGAGATACAATGAGCAGTACTTC. Translating it yields CASSQTSGRYNEQYF.

This clonotype was counted a few times. The chain recombines TRBV6-5 with TRBJ2-1, with D unclear. Matching the DNA end better, TRBJ2-7 makes the J call doubtful. The CDR3 is 11 residues long. The germline V gene encodes CDR1 MNHEY and CDR2 SVGAGI. This CDR3 reads CASRSYNEQYF. As DNA, the CDR3 is TGTGCCAGCCGTTCCTACAATGAGCAGTACTTC.

This clonotype was seen more than once but under ten times. The chain links TRBV20-1 to TRBJ1-2, with 9 positions matching TRBD1. V was clipped by 1 base and J by 5 bases; unmatched bases: 8. CDR1 is DFQATT, CDR2 SNEGSKA, per germline (reference sequence). This CDR3 region has 15 residues. The CDR3 protein is CSARGGQGSVYGYTF. CDR3 sequence (DNA): TGCAGTGCTAGAGGTGGACAGGGGTCGGTTTATGGCTACACCTTC.

Points on this clonotype: This may be a read error: a much more frequent sequence differs by one nucleotide. The rearrangement joins TRBV7-3 to TRBJ2-1; tentatively, D is TRBD1 or TRBD2 (5 bases each). The CDR3 has 14 amino acids. CDR1 is SGHTA, CDR2 FQGTGA, per germline. CDR3 DNA sequence: TGTGCCGGCAGCTTAGGGATGGGGGACAATGAGCAGTTCTTC. This codes for CAGSLGMGDNEQFF. The entire variable domain, with the rest obtained from reference TRBV7-3 and TRBJ2-1, is as follows: GAGVSQTPSNKVTEKGKYVELRCDPISGHTALYWYRQSLGQGPEFLIYFQGTGAADDSGLPNDRFFAVRPEGSVSTLKIQRTERGDSAVYLCAGSLGMGDNEQFFGPGTRLTVL.

The chain employs TRBV7-2 and TRBJ2-3; 8 nucleotides align to TRBD2. V gave up 5 bases and J gave up 4 bases; unmatched junction bases: 11. Germline V lookup: CDR1 SGHTA, CDR2 FQGNSA. The CDR3 has 16 residues. The CDR3 here is CASSPKTRGRPDTQYF. As DNA, the CDR3 is TGTGCCAGCAGCCCTAAGACCCGCGGGAGGCCAGATACGCAGTATTTT.

This clonotype showed up just a few times. The genes are TRBV5-1 and TRBJ1-4; the D gene is possibly TRBD1 (5 bases). Germline V lookup: CDR1 SGHRS, CDR2 YFSETQ. The germline V and J ends were trimmed by 3 bases and 7 bases, with 16 bases remaining between them. The CDR3 consists of 15 residues. The CDR3: CASSSDGGTSEKLFF. The CDR3 bases are TGCGCCAGCAGCTCCGACGGGGGGACCAGTGAAAAACTGTTTTTT. Full variable domain (outside the CDR3, taken from reference TRBV5-1 and TRBJ1-4): KAGVTQTPRYLIKTRGQQVTLSCSPISGHRSVSWYQQTPGQGLQFLFEYFSETQRNKGNFPGRFSGRQFSNSRSEMNVSTLELGDSALYLCASSSDGGTSEKLFFGSGTQLSVL.

This clonotype was detected only a few times. This sequence joins TRBV4-2 and TRBJ2-3; the D gene could be TRBD1 or TRBD2 (5 bases each). Per the germline V gene, CDR1 is LGHNA and CDR2 is YNFKEQ. Trimming took off 4 bases at V and 3 bases at J, with 20 bases between the two ends. This CDR3 region has 17 residues. CDR3 nucleotide sequence: TGTGCCAGCAGCCCGAACACCGGGACCTCTAATACAGATACGCAGTATTTT. This encodes CASSPNTGTSNTDTQYF.

The chain couples TRBV5-1 to TRBJ2-1; 13 bases are shared with TRBD2. The J call may be mistaken, given a closer DNA end match to TRBJ2-7. CDR3 size: 16 residues. Germline loops: CDR1 SGHRS, CDR2 YFSETQ. CDR3 residues: CASSQGLAGAYNEQYF. In DNA, the CDR3 is TGCGCCAGCAGCCAAGGACTAGCGGGAGCCTACAATGAGCAGTACTTC.

This clonotype was counted between two and nine times. The genes are TRBV20-1 and TRBJ2-1; 13 bases align to TRBD2. Looked up from germline, CDR1 is DFQATT and CDR2 is SNEGSKA (reference sequence). The ends lost 8 bases at V and 10 bases at J; junction bases unmatched: 8. The CDR3 has 13 amino acids. CDR3 protein: CSTTSGRAREQFF. CDR3 in DNA: TGCAGTACAACTAGCGGGAGGGCTCGGGAGCAGTTCTTC.

The rearrangement uses TRBV9 and TRBJ1-2; D perhaps matches TRBD1 (5 bases). The V and J ends lost 3 bases and 6 bases respectively, with 15 bases between them. Germline loops: CDR1 SGDLS, CDR2 YYNGEE. This CDR3 is 14 amino acids long. CDR3 sequence reads: CASSEQGRWNGYTF. The CDR3 DNA reads as TGTGCCAGCAGCGAGCAGGGAAGGTGGAATGGCTACACCTTC.

This clonotype has a count of ten or more. The V and J genes are TRBV6-2 or TRBV6-3 and TRBJ2-7, with TRBD2 matching over 7 bases. V was pared by 3 bases and J by 1 base, with 12 bases of the junction left unmatched. CDR1 is MNHEY, CDR2 SVGEGT, per germline. This CDR3 region has 17 residues. CDR3: CASSYPTSGKRSYEQYF. In DNA, the CDR3 is TGTGCCAGCAGTTATCCCACAAGCGGGAAGAGGTCCTACGAGCAGTACTTC.

The sample holds many counts of this clonotype. The V gene is TRBV6-6, the J gene TRBJ2-7; D remains ambiguous. The germline V gene encodes CDR1 MNHNY and CDR2 SVGAGI (reference sequence). The CDR3 is 14 residues long. V was shortened by 0 bases and J by 0 bases, with 6 bases between the two germline ends. The CDR3 sequence is CASSYSRISYEQYF. The CDR3 DNA reads as TGTGCCAGCAGTTACTCGCGGATCTCCTACGAGCAGTACTTC.

The genes are TRBV27 and TRBJ2-1, with TRBD2 identical over 7 bases. V lost 1 base to trimming and J lost 4 bases; unmatched junction nucleotides: 4. The CDR3 sequence is 15 residues long. CDR1 is MNHEY and CDR2 is SMNVEV in the germline V gene (reference sequence). CDR3 in DNA: TGTGCCAGCAGTTTATATAGCGGGCGTTACAATGAGCAGTTCTTC. This encodes CASSLYSGRYNEQFF.

This chain links TRBV4-3 with TRBJ2-5; tentative D call: TRBD2 (6 bases). Germline-derived CDR1 and CDR2 are LGHNA and YSLEER. The CDR3 runs 14 residues. V was clipped by 3 bases and J by 4 bases, with 12 bases between them. As DNA, the CDR3 is TGCGCCAGCAGCCACGGGCGGGATGGAGAGACCCAGTACTTC. Protein sequence: CASSHGRDGETQYF.